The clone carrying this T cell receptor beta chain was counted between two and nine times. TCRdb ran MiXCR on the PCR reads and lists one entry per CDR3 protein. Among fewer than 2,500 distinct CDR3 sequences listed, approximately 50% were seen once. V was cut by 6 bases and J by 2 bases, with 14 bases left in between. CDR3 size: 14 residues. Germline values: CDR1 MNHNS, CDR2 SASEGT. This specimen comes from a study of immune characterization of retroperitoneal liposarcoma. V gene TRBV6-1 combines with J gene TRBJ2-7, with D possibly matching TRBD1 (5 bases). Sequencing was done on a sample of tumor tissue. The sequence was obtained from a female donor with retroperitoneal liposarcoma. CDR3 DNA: TGTGCCAGCAGCGTCCCGACAGATACCTACGAGCAGTACTTC. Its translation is CASSVPTDTYEQYF.